This paragraph reports one T cell receptor beta chain. The antigen remains unidentified. This specimen belongs to a study of cytomegalovirus exposure and HLA in healthy donors. Study as a whole: As an earlier analysis found, about 200 million T cells yielded fewer than 130 million unique TCR beta sequences.

The PCR was carried out with 60 Vbeta primers and 13 Jbeta primers. In the original processing: Unique TCR beta chains totaled about 78 million in a later count, with 8.5 million to 12 million of them shared. This table comes from immunoSEQ multiplex PCR, and its TCRdb copy is limited to in-frame clones, with some not included. V and J calls and clone size are those listed in that table; D and trimming were worked out from the DNA. The profile shows some 190,000 clones, under 80% of them singletons. Study conclusions and caveats: Presence/absence analyses rested on an assumption that sequencing depth was roughly uniform across donors. Most of the TCR beta V segments (in an earlier analysis) were productive either about 90% or about 30% of the time.

V was shortened by 3 bases and J by 18 bases, with 19 bases between the two germline ends. The CDR3 length is 13 residues. The germline V gene has CDR1 SGHNT and CDR2 YYREEE (reference sequence). The sample comprised PBMCs. The chain recombines TRBV5-4 with TRBJ1-6, with a weak D call TRBD1 (6 bases). The sequence derives from a woman aged 25 to 39 in good health and CMV-seropositive. Here the CDR3 reads CASSYNQDSSRHF. CDR3 in DNA: TGTGCCAGCAGCTATAATCAGGACAGCAGTCGCCACTTT.